This TCR beta chain was recovered during a study of blood T cell repertoires in COVID-19. Background on the study: Acute and convalescent COVID-19 specimens originated in the United States, Italy and Spain. Sample material is recorded as cDNA or gDNA derived from T cells, B-cell-depleted T cells, or PBMCs.

The CDR3 runs to 17 residues. Germline V lookup: CDR1 SGHAT, CDR2 FQNNGV. With 3 bases removed from V and 7 bases from J, the gap between germline ends came to 22 bases. Under the authors' procedure: By means of reference gene primer amplification, nucleated cell counts were estimated. Generated by immunoSEQ multiplex PCR, the TCRdb table keeps only in-frame clones and is missing some. V, J and clone size were drawn from that table, and D and trimming were deduced from the DNA. There are roughly 180,000 clones in the sample; around 77% occur only once, and about 18% lies in the top ten. V usage is TRBV11-2 and J usage is TRBJ2-4; perhaps TRBD2 as D (7 bases). This sequence was found in a man in his sixties with active or convalescent COVID-19. Sequenced: peripheral blood. CDR3 nucleotides: TGTGCCAGCAGCTTTACCCCGGGGGGAGGGGGAGGCAACATTCAGTACTTC. The encoded protein is CASSFTPGGGGGNIQYF.